This entry concerns a single TCR beta chain. The antigen remains unidentified. The data derive from a study of blood T cells in healthy people across ages. Overall study findings and caveats: The long-lived group displayed more naive CD4+ cells, plus higher diversity, than the aged donors did. PBMCs that were unsorted prevented a conclusive naive versus antigen-experienced comparison.

A J-beta primer mix and a sample-barcoded 5' primer were used in a second PCR of roughly 6 to 12 cycles. Each cDNA was tagged by a template-switch adaptor containing 12 random nucleotides. TCRdb analysed the 5' RACE reads with MiXCR anew, one entry per CDR3 protein. The repertoire holds about 1.4 million distinct CDR3 sequences, approximately 63% seen once, with more than 6% in the top ten. Researchers report isolating at least 7 million PBMCs per sample. The CDR3 runs to 14 residues. The V and J ends lost 5 bases and 7 bases, in that order; junction bases with no gene match: 12. CDR1 and CDR2 from the germline V gene are DFQATT and SNEGSKA (reference sequence).

Sequencing was done on a sample of blood. The V gene is TRBV20-1, the J gene TRBJ2-5; TRBD1 matches at 8 bases. This clonotype originated in a man between 18 and 29 years old in good health. CDR3 nucleotides: TGCAGTGCTGGTACAACAGGGGGTCTTGGGACCCAGTACTTC. Its translation is CSAGTTGGLGTQYF.